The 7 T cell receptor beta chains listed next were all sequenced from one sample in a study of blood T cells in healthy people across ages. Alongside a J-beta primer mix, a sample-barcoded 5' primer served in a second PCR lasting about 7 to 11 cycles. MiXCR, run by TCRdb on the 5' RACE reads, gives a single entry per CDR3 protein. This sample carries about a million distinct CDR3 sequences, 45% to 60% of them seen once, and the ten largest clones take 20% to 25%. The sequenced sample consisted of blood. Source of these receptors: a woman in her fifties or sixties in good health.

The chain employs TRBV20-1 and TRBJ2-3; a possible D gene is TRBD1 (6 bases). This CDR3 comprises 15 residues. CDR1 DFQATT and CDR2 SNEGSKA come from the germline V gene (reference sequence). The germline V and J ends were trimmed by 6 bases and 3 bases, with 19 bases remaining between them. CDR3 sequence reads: CSATHRVVITDTQYF. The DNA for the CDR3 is TGCAGTGCGACCCACAGGGTGGTTATAACAGATACGCAGTATTTT.

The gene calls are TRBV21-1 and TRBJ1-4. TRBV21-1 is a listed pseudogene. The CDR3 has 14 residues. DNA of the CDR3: TGTGCCAGTCCCGCCGGGGCGACTAATGAAAAACTGTTTTTT. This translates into CASPAGATNEKLFF.

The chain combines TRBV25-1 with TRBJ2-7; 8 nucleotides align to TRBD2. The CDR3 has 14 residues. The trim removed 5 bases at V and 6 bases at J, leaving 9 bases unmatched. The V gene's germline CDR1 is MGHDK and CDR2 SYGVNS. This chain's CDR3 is CASSTSGGDLEQYF. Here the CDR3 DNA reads TGTGCCAGCAGTACTAGCGGAGGGGACCTCGAGCAGTACTTC.

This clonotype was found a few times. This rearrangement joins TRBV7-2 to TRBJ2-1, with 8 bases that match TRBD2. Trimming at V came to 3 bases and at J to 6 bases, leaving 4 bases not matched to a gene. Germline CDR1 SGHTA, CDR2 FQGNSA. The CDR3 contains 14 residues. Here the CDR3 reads CASSFRTSPNEQFF. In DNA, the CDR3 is TGTGCCAGCAGCTTCAGGACTAGCCCCAATGAGCAGTTCTTC. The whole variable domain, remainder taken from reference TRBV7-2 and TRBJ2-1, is GAGVSQSPSNKVTEKGKDVELRCDPISGHTALYWYRQSLGQGLEFLIYFQGNSAPDKSGLPSDRFSAERTGGSVSTLTIQRTQQEDSAVYLCASSFRTSPNEQFFGPGTRLTVL.

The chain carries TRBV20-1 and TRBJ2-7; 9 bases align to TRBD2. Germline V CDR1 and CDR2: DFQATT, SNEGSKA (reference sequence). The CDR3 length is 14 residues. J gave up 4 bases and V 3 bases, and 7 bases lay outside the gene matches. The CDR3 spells CSARTSGTRYEQYF. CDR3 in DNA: TGCAGTGCTAGGACTAGCGGCACCCGTTACGAGCAGTACTTC.

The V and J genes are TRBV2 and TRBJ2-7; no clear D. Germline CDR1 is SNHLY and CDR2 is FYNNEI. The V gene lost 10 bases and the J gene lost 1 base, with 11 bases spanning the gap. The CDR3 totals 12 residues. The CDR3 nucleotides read TGTGCCACCAACCAGGTATCCTACGAGCAGTACTTC. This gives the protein CATNQVSYEQYF.

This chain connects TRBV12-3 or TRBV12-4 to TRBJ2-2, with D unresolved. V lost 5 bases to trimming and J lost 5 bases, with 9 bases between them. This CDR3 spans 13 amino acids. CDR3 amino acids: CASSPSWTGELFF. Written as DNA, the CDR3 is TGTGCCAGCAGTCCCAGCTGGACCGGGGAGCTGTTTTTT.